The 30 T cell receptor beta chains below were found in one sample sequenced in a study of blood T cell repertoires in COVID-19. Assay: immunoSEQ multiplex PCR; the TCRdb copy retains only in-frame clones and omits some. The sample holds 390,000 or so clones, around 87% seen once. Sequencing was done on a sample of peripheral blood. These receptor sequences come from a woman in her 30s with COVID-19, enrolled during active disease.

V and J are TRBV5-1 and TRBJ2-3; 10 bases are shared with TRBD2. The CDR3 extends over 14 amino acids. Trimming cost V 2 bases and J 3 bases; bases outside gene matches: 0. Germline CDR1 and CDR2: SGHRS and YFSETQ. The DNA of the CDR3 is TGCGCCAGCAGCTTAGCGGGAGGGACAGATACGCAGTATTTT. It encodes CASSLAGGTDTQYF.

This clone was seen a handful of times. CDR3: CASSNGQNNQPQHF. The CDR3 nucleotides are TGTGCCAGCAGCAACGGACAGAACAATCAGCCCCAGCATTTT. The chain joins TRBV5-4 to TRBJ1-5; D possibly corresponds to TRBD1 (6 bases). Trimming removed 4 bases at V and 3 bases at J, with 11 bases between. The CDR3 has 14 residues. Looked up from germline, CDR1 is SGHNT and CDR2 is YYREEE (reference sequence).

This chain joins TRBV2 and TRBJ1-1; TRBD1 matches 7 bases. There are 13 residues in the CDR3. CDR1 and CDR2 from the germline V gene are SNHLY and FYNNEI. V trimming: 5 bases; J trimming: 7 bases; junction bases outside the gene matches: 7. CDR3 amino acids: CASSLQGWDEAFF. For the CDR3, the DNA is TGTGCCAGCAGTCTACAGGGGTGGGATGAAGCTTTCTTT.

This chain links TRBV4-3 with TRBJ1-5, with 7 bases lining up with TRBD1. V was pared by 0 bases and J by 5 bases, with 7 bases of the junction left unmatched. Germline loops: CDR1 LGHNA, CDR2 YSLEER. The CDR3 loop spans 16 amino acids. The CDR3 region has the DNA TGCGCCAGCAGCCAAGAAAGGGGGCAGCCAGATCAGCCCCAGCATTTT. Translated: CASSQERGQPDQPQHF.

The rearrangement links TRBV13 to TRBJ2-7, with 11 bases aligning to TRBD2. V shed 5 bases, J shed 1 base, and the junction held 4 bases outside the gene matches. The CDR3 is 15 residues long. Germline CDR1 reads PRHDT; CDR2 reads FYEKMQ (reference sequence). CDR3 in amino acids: CASSDRLAGSYEQYF. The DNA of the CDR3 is TGTGCCAGCAGCGATAGACTAGCGGGGTCCTACGAGCAGTACTTC.

The CDR3 bases are TGTGCCAGTACCGCGGGACTGGGTCCTCGGCCCCAGCATTTT. Amino acids: CASTAGLGPRPQHF. This chain connects TRBV19 to TRBJ1-5; a weak D match, TRBD1 (5 bases). The CDR3 is made up of 14 amino acids. Trimming pared 7 bases from V and 9 bases from J, leaving 19 bases between. The germline V gene encodes CDR1 LNHDA and CDR2 SQIVND (reference sequence).

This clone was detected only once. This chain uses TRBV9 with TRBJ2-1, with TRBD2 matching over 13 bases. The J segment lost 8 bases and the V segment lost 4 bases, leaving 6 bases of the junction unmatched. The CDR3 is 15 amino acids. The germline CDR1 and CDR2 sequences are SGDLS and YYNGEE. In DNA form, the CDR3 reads TGTGCCAGCAGCACCCTCACTAGCGGGAGGGATGAGCAGTTCTTC. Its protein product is CASSTLTSGRDEQFF.

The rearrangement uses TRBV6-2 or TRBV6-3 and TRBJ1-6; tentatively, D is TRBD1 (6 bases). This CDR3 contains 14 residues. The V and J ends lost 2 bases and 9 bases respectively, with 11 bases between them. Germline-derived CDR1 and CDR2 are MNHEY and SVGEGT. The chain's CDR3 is CASSYERRGSPLHF. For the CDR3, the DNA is TGTGCCAGCAGTTACGAACGCAGGGGTTCACCCCTCCACTTT.

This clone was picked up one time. Here the CDR3 reads CASRQGLNTGELFF. The DNA of the CDR3 is TGTGCCAGTCGACAGGGGCTAAACACCGGGGAGCTGTTTTTT. The V call is TRBV19, the J call TRBJ2-2; 8 bases agree with TRBD1. From germline, CDR1 is LNHDA and CDR2 SQIVND (reference sequence). The CDR3 runs 14 residues. The J segment lost 2 bases and the V segment lost 8 bases, leaving 4 bases of the junction unmatched.

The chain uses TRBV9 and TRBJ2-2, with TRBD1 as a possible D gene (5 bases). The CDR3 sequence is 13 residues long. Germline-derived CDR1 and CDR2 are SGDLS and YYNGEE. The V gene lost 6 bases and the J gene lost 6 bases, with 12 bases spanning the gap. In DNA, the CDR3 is TGTGCCAGCACCAGGAGCAGGGCCGGGGAGCTGTTTTTT. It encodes CASTRSRAGELFF.

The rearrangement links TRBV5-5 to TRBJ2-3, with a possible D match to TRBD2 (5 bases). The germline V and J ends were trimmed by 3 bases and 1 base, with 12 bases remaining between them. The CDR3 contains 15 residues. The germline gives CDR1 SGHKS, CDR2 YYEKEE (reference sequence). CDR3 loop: CASSYRDSRTDTQYF. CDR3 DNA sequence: TGTGCCAGCAGCTACCGGGATTCCCGCACAGATACGCAGTATTTT.

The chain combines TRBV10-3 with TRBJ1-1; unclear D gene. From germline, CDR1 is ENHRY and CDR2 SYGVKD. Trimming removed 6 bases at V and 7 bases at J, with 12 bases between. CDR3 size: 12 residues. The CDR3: CAIRMDFHEAFF. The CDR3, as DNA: TGTGCCATCAGAATGGACTTTCATGAAGCTTTCTTT.

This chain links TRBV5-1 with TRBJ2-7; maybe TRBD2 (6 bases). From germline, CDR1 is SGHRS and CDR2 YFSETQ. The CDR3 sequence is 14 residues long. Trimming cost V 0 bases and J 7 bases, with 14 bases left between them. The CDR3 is CASSLGPPGVEQYF. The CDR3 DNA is TGCGCCAGCAGCTTGGGACCCCCGGGGGTTGAGCAGTACTTC.

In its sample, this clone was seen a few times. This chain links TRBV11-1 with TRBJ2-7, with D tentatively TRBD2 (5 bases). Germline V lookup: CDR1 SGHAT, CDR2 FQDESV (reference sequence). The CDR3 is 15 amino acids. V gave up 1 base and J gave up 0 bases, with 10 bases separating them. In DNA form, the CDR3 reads TGTGCCAGCAGCTTAGGAGGACTCAGCTCCTACGAGCAGTACTTC. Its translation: CASSLGGLSSYEQYF.

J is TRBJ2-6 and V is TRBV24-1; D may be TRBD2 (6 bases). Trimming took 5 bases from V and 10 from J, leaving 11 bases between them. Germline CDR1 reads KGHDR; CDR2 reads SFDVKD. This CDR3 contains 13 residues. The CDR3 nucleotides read TGTGCCACCAGTGGGGAGGTTGGGAACGTCCTGACTTTC. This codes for CATSGEVGNVLTF.

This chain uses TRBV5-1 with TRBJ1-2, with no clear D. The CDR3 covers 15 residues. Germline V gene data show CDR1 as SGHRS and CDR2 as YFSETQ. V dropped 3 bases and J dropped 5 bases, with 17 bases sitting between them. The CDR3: CASSSDGQAPYGYTF. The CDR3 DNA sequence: TGCGCCAGCAGCTCCGATGGGCAGGCCCCTTATGGCTACACCTTC.

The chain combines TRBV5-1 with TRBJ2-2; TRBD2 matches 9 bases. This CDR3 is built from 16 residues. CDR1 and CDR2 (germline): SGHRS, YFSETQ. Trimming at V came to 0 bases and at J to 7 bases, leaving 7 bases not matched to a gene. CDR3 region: CASSLAVAGEVGELFF. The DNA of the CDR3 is TGCGCCAGCAGCTTGGCCGTAGCGGGAGAGGTCGGGGAGCTGTTTTTT.

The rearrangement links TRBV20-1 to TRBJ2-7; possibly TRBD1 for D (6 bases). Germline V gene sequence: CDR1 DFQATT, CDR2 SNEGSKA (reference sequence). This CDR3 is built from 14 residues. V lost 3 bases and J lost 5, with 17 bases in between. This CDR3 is CSASQGITSDEQYF. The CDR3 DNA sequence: TGCAGTGCTAGTCAGGGGATTACTTCCGACGAGCAGTACTTC.

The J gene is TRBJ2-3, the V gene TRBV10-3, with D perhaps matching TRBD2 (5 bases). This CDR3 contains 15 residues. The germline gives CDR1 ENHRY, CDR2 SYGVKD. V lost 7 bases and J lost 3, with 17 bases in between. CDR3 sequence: CAITSGDSVTDTQYF. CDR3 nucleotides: TGTGCCATCACCTCCGGGGATAGCGTTACAGATACGCAGTATTTT.

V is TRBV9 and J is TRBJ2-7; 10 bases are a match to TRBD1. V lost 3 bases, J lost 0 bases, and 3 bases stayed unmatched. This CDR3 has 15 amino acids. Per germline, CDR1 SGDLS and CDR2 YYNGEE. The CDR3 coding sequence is TGTGCCAGCAGCGCAGGACAGGGGGACTCCTACGAGCAGTACTTC. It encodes CASSAGQGDSYEQYF.

This CDR3 is CATSEDSSSEQFF. In nucleotides, the CDR3 is TGTGCCACCAGCGAGGACTCATCCAGTGAGCAGTTCTTC. This chain uses TRBV24-1 with TRBJ2-1; TRBD2 is a possible D gene (5 bases). The CDR3 length is 13 residues. CDR1 and CDR2 (germline): KGHDR, SFDVKD. The V end was cut by 7 bases, the J end by 9 bases, with 15 bases between.

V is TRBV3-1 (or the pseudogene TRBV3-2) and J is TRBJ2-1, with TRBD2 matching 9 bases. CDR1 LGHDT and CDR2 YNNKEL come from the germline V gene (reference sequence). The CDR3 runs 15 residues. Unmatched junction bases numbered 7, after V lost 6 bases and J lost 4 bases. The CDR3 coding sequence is TGTGCCAGCAGGTCGGCGGCGGGAGGGTACAATGAGCAGTTCTTC. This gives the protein CASRSAAGGYNEQFF.

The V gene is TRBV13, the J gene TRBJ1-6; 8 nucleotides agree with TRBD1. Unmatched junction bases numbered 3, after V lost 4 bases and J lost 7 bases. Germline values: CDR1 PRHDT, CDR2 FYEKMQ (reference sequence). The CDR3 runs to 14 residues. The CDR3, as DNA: TGTGCCAGCAGCTCTGGACAGGGCAATTCACCCCTCCACTTT. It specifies CASSSGQGNSPLHF.

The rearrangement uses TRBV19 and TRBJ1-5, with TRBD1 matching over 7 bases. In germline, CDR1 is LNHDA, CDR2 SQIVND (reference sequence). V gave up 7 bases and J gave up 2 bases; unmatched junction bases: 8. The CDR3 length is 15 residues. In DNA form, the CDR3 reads TGTGCCAGTATGGGACAGCCAAAGGGCAATCAGCCCCAGCATTTT. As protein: CASMGQPKGNQPQHF.

This chain's CDR3 is CATSDPGTGNTGELFF. The DNA for the CDR3 is TGTGCCACCAGTGACCCCGGGACAGGGAACACCGGGGAGCTGTTTTTT. This chain links TRBV24-1 with TRBJ2-2; 8 bases line up with TRBD1. CDR1 KGHDR and CDR2 SFDVKD come from the germline V gene. The CDR3 is 16 residues long. V was clipped by 4 bases and J by 1 base; unmatched bases: 4.

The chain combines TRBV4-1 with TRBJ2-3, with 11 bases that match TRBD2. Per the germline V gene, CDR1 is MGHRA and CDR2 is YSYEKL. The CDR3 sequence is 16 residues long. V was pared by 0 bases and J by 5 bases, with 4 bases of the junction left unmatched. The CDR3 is CASSQDVAGGVDTQYF. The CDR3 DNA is TGCGCCAGCAGCCAAGATGTAGCGGGAGGGGTAGATACGCAGTATTTT.

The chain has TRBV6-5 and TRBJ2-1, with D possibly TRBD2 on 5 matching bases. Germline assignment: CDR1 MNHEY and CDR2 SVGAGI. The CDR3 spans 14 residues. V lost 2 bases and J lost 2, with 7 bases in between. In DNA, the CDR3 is TGTGCCAGCAGTTACGACGGGGCCTACAATGAGCAGTTCTTC. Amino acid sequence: CASSYDGAYNEQFF.

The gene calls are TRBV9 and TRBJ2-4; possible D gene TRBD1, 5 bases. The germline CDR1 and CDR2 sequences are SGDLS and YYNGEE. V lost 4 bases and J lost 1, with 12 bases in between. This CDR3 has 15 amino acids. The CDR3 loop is CASSQGLLAKNIQYF. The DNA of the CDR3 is TGTGCCAGCAGCCAGGGTTTGCTGGCCAAAAACATTCAGTACTTC.

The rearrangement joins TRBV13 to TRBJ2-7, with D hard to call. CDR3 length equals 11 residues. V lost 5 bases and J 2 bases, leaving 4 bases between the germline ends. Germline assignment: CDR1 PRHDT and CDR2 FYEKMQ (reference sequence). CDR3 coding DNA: TGTGCCAGCAGCCCCGCCTACGAGCAGTACTTC. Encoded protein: CASSPAYEQYF.

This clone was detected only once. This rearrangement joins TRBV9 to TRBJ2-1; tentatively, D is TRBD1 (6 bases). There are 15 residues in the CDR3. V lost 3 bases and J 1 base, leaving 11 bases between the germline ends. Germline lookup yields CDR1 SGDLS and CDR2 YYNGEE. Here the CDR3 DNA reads TGTGCCAGCAGCGCGTCGACAGGTTCCTACAATGAGCAGTTCTTC. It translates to CASSASTGSYNEQFF. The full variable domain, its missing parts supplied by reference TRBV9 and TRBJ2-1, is DSGVTQTPKHLITATGQRVTLRCSPRSGDLSVYWYQQSLDQGLQFLIQYYNGEERAKGNILERFSAQQFPDLHSELNLSSLELGDSALYFCASSASTGSYNEQFFGPGTRLTVL.